This paragraph covers one T cell receptor (beta chain) sequence. Its recognized antigen is unknown. No quality values exist for individual bases; no much larger clone is one base distant. The source of the sample is a study of technical replicates of blood from four donors (dated by TCRdb to the late 2010s). The method behind the library was the immunoSEQ multiplex PCR assay. TCRdb retrieved this table from immuneACCESS and kept in-frame rearrangements only. Not all clones are present; in checked studies, unresolved V genes account for under half, and no reason is known for the remainder. The sample table shows 60,000 to 90,000 clones, and approximately 95% are seen once. Jointly, the top ten make up more than 0.2% of the sample. The germline V gene yields SGHRS for CDR1 and YFSETQ for CDR2. From the cysteine through the phenylalanine, the CDR3 covers 15 amino acids. The retained sequence is limited to the CDR3, 45 bases, with the frame set at the first base. The junction shows trimming of 4 bases on V and 5 bases on J, plus 18 bases between the germline ends.

The sample comprised T cells isolated from PBMCs. The receptor was derived from a human donor in good health. The V and J genes are TRBV5-1 and TRBJ1-1; the D gene is perhaps TRBD1, on 6 matching bases. CDR3 reads: CASSLGGAERTEAFF. DNA sequence: TGCGCCAGCAGCCTTGGGGGCGCCGAGAGAACTGAAGCTTTCTTT.